The rows below give T cell receptor beta chains drawn from one sample of a study of blood T cell repertoires in COVID-19. Clones were read by immunoSEQ multiplex PCR, and TCRdb kept only the in-frame ones, dropping some. The sample has some 260,000 clones, around 80% seen once. Specimen: PBMCs or T cells enriched from blood (not recorded which). These receptors were obtained from a man aged 25-45 years with acute COVID-19. The CDR3 runs from the conserved cysteine through the conserved F or W. The D gene is left open where the match is weak. Clone size is stated in some rows and not others, as once, few, many or a class when expanded.

TRBJ1-4,TRBD1,TRBV28,.,CASSRDRAGKLFF,TGTGCCAGCAGCCGCGACAGGGCTGGAAAACTGTTTTTT
TRBJ2-1,TRBD1,TRBV7-2,.,CASSLARTGIANEQFF,TGTGCCAGCAGCTTAGCCCGGACAGGCATAGCCAATGAGCAGTTCTTC
TRBJ1-2,TRBD1,TRBV12-3/TRBV12-4,.,CASSGTAAWGYTF,TGTGCCAGCAGCGGGACAGCCGCGTGGGGCTACACCTTC
TRBJ1-4,.,TRBV3-1/TRBV3-2,.,CASSQKEGGEKLFF,TGTGCCAGCAGCCAAAAAGAGGGAGGGGAAAAACTGTTTTTT
TRBJ1-3,.,TRBV11-3,.,CASSPGGSSGNTIYF,TGTGCCAGCAGCCCGGGGGGCAGCTCTGGAAACACCATATATTTT
TRBJ2-5,.,TRBV11-2,.,CASSFRETGPGTQYF,TGTGCCAGCAGCTTCCGCGAGACAGGTCCGGGGACCCAGTACTTC
TRBJ1-1,.,TRBV5-8,.,CASSRSGSMNTEAFF,TGTGCCAGCAGCCGAAGTGGGAGCATGAACACTGAAGCTTTCTTT
TRBJ1-2,TRBD1,TRBV15,.,CATSRAGQGVSGYTF,TGTGCCACCAGCAGAGCGGGACAGGGGGTCTCTGGCTACACCTTC
TRBJ2-2,.,TRBV27,once,CASRTGTVITGELFF,TGTGCCAGCAGGACCGGGACTGTGATTACCGGGGAGCTGTTTTTT
TRBJ1-1,TRBD1,TRBV7-9,medium-sized,CAIRQGFTEAFF,TGTGCCATAAGACAGGGATTCACTGAAGCTTTCTTT
TRBJ1-6,.,TRBV28,.,CASSLLRGGNSPLHF,TGTGCCAGCAGTTTATTGCGGGGGGGAAATTCACCCCTCCACTTT
TRBJ1-2,TRBD1,TRBV5-1,.,CASSFKPGQDGYTF,TGCGCCAGCAGCTTCAAACCGGGACAGGATGGCTACACCTTC
TRBJ2-1,TRBD2,TRBV20-1,.,CSASSSGGIYNEQFF,TGCAGTGCTAGTTCTAGCGGGGGGATCTACAATGAGCAGTTCTTC
TRBJ1-5,TRBD1,TRBV4-2,.,CASSQDHRGARYQPQHF,TGTGCCAGCAGCCAGGACCACAGGGGCGCACGGTATCAGCCCCAGCATTTT
TRBJ1-1,.,TRBV19,.,CASSIRRNTEAFF,TGTGCCAGTAGTATCAGGCGGAACACTGAAGCTTTCTTT
TRBJ1-1,.,TRBV6-5,.,CASRPGQKAEAFF,TGTGCCAGCAGACCGGGACAAAAGGCTGAAGCTTTCTTT
TRBJ2-3,TRBD2,TRBV6-1,few,CASSERLAGGPDTQYF,TGTGCCAGCAGTGAACGTCTAGCGGGGGGGCCAGATACGCAGTATTTT
TRBJ2-2,TRBD2,TRBV6-1,.,CASSELAGGPGELFF,TGTGCCAGCAGTGAACTAGCGGGAGGGCCCGGGGAGCTGTTTTTT
TRBJ1-6,TRBD1,TRBV27,.,CASSRPGQGRSPLHF,TGTGCCAGCAGTCGACCCGGACAGGGAAGATCACCCCTCCACTTT
TRBJ2-1,TRBD2,TRBV5-4,.,CASSPDGGRAHNEQFF,TGTGCCAGCAGCCCGGACGGCGGGAGGGCCCACAATGAGCAGTTCTTC
TRBJ2-3,.,TRBV14,.,CASSQDHRALSTDTQYF,TGTGCCAGCAGCCAAGATCATCGAGCTCTGAGCACAGATACGCAGTATTTT
TRBJ1-1,.,TRBV19,.,CASSVLGMGTEAFF,TGTGCCAGTAGTGTCCTAGGAATGGGCACTGAAGCTTTCTTT
TRBJ2-2,.,TRBV7-9,.,CASKGVGELFF,TGTGCCAGCAAAGGAGTCGGGGAGCTGTTTTTT
TRBJ2-3,.,TRBV5-1,.,CASSAGPKMTDTQYF,TGCGCCAGCAGCGCGGGCCCCAAGATGACAGATACGCAGTATTTT
TRBJ2-2,TRBD2,TRBV27,.,CASSRMSGGNTGELFF,TGTGCCAGCAGCCGTATGAGCGGGGGGAACACCGGGGAGCTGTTTTTT
TRBJ2-1,TRBD1,TRBV19,once,CASRTGGTYNEQFF,TGTGCCAGTAGGACAGGGGGCACCTACAATGAGCAGTTCTTC
TRBJ2-3,TRBD2,TRBV7-3,.,CASSLLAGEVTDTQYF,TGTGCCAGCAGTCTTCTAGCGGGAGAGGTCACAGATACGCAGTATTTT
TRBJ2-1,TRBD2,TRBV7-8,.,CASSLTSGSSSYNEQFF,TGTGCCAGCAGCTTAACTAGCGGGAGTAGCTCCTACAATGAGCAGTTCTTC
TRBJ2-5,.,TRBV5-4,.,CASSFPGAGETQYF,TGTGCCAGCAGCTTCCCAGGGGCAGGAGAGACCCAGTACTTC
TRBJ1-2,.,TRBV3-1/TRBV3-2,.,CASSHHTLYGYTF,TGTGCCAGCAGCCACCACACCCTCTATGGCTACACCTTC
TRBJ1-1,.,TRBV29-1,.,CSVGDRLNTEAFF,TGCAGCGTTGGAGACAGGTTGAACACTGAAGCTTTCTTT
TRBJ1-1,.,TRBV9,.,CASSVEGRTAEAFF,TGTGCCAGCAGCGTAGAAGGGAGAACGGCTGAAGCTTTCTTT
TRBJ2-1,TRBD2,TRBV11-3,few,CASSPYSGIATNEQFF,TGTGCCAGCAGCCCCTACAGCGGGATTGCCACGAATGAGCAGTTCTTC
TRBJ2-1,.,TRBV11-2,.,CASSFFPSSYNEQFF,TGTGCCAGCAGCTTCTTCCCGAGCTCCTACAATGAGCAGTTCTTC
TRBJ2-2,.,TRBV24-1,once,CATEGGPGTGELFF,TGTGCCACCGAGGGGGGGCCGGGCACCGGGGAGCTGTTTTTT
TRBJ1-1,.,TRBV5-1,.,CASREGRTEAFF,TGTGCCAGCAGAGAGGGCCGGACTGAAGCTTTCTTT
TRBJ1-6,.,TRBV28,.,CASSSGVEVPPLHF,TGTGCCAGCAGTTCGGGGGTGGAAGTACCACCCCTCCACTTT
TRBJ2-1,TRBD2,TRBV5-1,.,CASSLVLAGNNEQFF,TGCGCCAGCAGCTTGGTTCTAGCGGGGAACAATGAGCAGTTCTTC
TRBJ1-1,.,TRBV19,.,CASTAWVPQGNTEAFF,TGTGCCAGCACTGCCTGGGTCCCCCAGGGGAACACTGAAGCTTTCTTT
TRBJ2-3,TRBD1,TRBV6-4,.,CASSDSTGSDTQYF,TGTGCCAGCAGTGACTCGACAGGGTCAGATACGCAGTATTTT
TRBJ1-1,TRBD1,TRBV7-2,.,CASSLASGQGSEAFF,TGTGCCAGCAGCTTAGCCTCGGGACAGGGTTCTGAAGCTTTCTTT
TRBJ2-5,TRBD2,TRBV24-1,.,CATSAGLGRETQYF,TGTGCCACCAGTGCCGGACTAGGTCGAGAGACCCAGTACTTC
TRBJ1-1,.,TRBV29-1,.,CSGMVATEAFF,TGCAGCGGTATGGTAGCCACTGAAGCTTTCTTT
TRBJ1-5,.,TRBV7-6,once,CASSPLASGGNQPQHF,TGTGCCAGCAGCCCCCTTGCCTCGGGTGGCAATCAGCCCCAGCATTTT
TRBJ1-2,TRBD1,TRBV19,few,CASSIDMGQGAGYTF,TGTGCCAGTAGTATAGACATGGGACAGGGTGCGGGCTACACCTTC
TRBJ1-2,.,TRBV4-1,once,CASSPPAGNYGYTF,TGCGCCAGCAGCCCCCCGGCGGGGAACTATGGCTACACCTTC
TRBJ2-1,.,TRBV5-4,.,CASSLEGGPYNEQFF,TGTGCCAGCAGCTTGGAGGGAGGACCATACAATGAGCAGTTCTTC
TRBJ1-2,.,TRBV19,.,CASSIAPGRQAGYTF,TGTGCCAGTAGTATTGCCCCCGGTCGCCAGGCAGGCTACACCTTC
TRBJ2-1,TRBD1,TRBV12-5,.,CASGLVLDRGPGEQFF,TGTGCTAGTGGTTTGGTACTGGACAGGGGGCCGGGTGAGCAGTTCTTC
TRBJ1-5,.,TRBV20-1,.,CSASQKTRDIYFSNQPQHF,TGCAGTGCTAGTCAAAAAACCCGGGACATATATTTTAGCAATCAGCCCCAGCATTTT
TRBJ1-1,TRBD1,TRBV3-1/TRBV3-2,.,CASSQGDRVMRAFF,TGTGCCAGCAGCCAAGGGGACAGGGTGATGAGGGCTTTCTTT
TRBJ1-1,TRBD1,TRBV7-9,.,CASSAPGQGTEAFF,TGTGCCAGCAGTGCTCCGGGACAGGGGACTGAAGCTTTCTTT
TRBJ2-3,TRBD2,TRBV25-1,.,CASTTSGGDTDTQYF,TGTGCCAGCACGACTAGCGGGGGGGACACAGATACGCAGTATTTT
TRBJ1-1,.,TRBV9,.,CASSVGGSATEAFF,TGTGCCAGCAGCGTAGGAGGGTCTGCCACTGAAGCTTTCTTT
TRBJ2-1,TRBD2,TRBV5-1,.,CASSLTPSGGSTYNEQFF,TGCGCCAGCAGCTTGACACCTAGCGGGGGCTCCACCTACAATGAGCAGTTCTTC
TRBJ1-6,.,TRBV15,.,CATSQGVQGYSPLHF,TGTGCCACCAGCCAGGGTGTCCAGGGTTATTCACCCCTCCACTTT
TRBJ1-5,.,TRBV12-3/TRBV12-4,.,CASNKQGNQPQHF,TGTGCCAGCAACAAACAGGGTAATCAGCCCCAGCATTTT
TRBJ1-5,.,TRBV6-5,few,CASRSTGRVNQPQHF,TGTGCCAGCAGGTCCACCGGGCGGGTCAATCAGCCCCAGCATTTT